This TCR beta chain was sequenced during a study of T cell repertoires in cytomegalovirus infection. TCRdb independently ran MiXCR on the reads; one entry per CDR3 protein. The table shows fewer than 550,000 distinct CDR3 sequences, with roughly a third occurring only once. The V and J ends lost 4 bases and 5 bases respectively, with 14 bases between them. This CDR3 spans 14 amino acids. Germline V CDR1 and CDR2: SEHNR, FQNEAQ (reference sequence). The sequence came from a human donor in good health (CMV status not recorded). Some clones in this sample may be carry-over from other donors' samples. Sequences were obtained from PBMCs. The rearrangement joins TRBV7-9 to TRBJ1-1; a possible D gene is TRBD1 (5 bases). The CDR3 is CASSSRRGGTEAFF. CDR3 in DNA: TGTGCCAGCAGCTCCCGGAGGGGAGGGACTGAAGCTTTCTTT. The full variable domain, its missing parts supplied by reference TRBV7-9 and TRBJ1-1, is DTGVSQNPRHKITKRGQNVTFRCDPISEHNRLYWYRQTLGQGPEFLTYFQNEAQLEKSRLLSDRFSAERPKGSFSTLEIQRTEQGDSAMYLCASSSRRGGTEAFFGQGTRLTVV.